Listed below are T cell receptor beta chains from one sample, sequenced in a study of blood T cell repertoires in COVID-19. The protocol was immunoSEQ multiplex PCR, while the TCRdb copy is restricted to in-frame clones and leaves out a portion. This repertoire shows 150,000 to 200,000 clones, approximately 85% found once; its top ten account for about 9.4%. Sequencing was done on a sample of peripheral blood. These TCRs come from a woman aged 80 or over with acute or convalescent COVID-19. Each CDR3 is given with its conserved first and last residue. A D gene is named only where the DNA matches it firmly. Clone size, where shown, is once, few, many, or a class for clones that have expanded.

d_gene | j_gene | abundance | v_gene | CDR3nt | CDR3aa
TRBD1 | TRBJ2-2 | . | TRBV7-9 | TGTGCCAGCAGCGACTTGACAGGGGCGAACACCGGGGAGCTGTTTTTT | CASSDLTGANTGELFF
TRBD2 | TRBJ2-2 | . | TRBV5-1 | TGCGCCAGCAGCTCACGGACTAGCGGAAGAGGCGGGGAGCTGTTTTTT | CASSSRTSGRGGELFF
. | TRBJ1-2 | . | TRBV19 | TGTGCCAGTAGTCTTGACAGCGCTTTAAACTATGGCTACACCTTC | CASSLDSALNYGYTF
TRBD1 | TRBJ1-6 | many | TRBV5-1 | TGCGCCAGCAGCGCTCGGTCGACAGGGGGCTCTTCACCCCTCCACTTT | CASSARSTGGSSPLHF
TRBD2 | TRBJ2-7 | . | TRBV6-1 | TGTGCCAGCAGTGCGCGCGGGACTAGCGGGAGTATTTACGAGCAGTACTTC | CASSARGTSGSIYEQYF
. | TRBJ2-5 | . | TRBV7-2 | TGTGCCAGCAGCAGACAGGGAGGCCAAGAGACCCAGTACTTC | CASSRQGGQETQYF
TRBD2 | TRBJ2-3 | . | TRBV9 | TGTGCCAGCAGCCCGCGGACTAGCGGGAGGGCAAGCGATACGCAGTATTTT | CASSPRTSGRASDTQYF
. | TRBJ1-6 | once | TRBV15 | TGTGCCACCAGCTCCCCCCCGGTTAATAATTCACCCCTCCACTTT | CATSSPPVNNSPLHF
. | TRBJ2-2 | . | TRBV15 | TGTGCCACCAGCAGACACAGGGGGGGGCCCGGGGAGCTGTTTTTT | CATSRHRGGPGELFF
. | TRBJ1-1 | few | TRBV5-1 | TGCGCCAGCAACGTCGGGGTAATGAACACTGAAGCTTTCTTT | CASNVGVMNTEAFF
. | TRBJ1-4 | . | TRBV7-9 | TGTGCCAGCAGCCGAGGAAGGGGGGAAAAACTGTTTTTT | CASSRGRGEKLFF
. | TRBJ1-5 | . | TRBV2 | TGTGCCAGCAGTTGGTCGGGTAGCAATCAGCCCCAGCATTTT | CASSWSGSNQPQHF
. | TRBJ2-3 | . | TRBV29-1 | TGCAGCGTCGCCACCGTGACTAGCACAGATACGCAGTATTTT | CSVATVTSTDTQYF
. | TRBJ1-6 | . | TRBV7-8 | TGTGCCAGCAGCTTAGCGGTAACACAGACCTATAATTCACCCCTCCACTTT | CASSLAVTQTYNSPLHF
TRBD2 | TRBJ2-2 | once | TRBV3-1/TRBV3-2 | TGTGCCAGCAGCCCACGGACTAGCGGTAACACCGGGGAGCTGTTTTTT | CASSPRTSGNTGELFF
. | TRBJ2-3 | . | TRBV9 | TGTGCCAGCAGCGTAGGCGCCAGGACATTATCTAGCACAGATACGCAGTATTTT | CASSVGARTLSSTDTQYF
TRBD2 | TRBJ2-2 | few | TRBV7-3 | TGTGCCAGCAGCCTCTCTGGGACTAGTACCACCGGGGAGCTGTTTTTT | CASSLSGTSTTGELFF
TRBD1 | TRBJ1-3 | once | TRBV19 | TGTGCCAGTAGCCCCGACAGGGGGAGAGGAAACACCATATATTTT | CASSPDRGRGNTIYF
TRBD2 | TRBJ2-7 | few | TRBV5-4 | TGTGCCAGCAGCACACCGGGACTAGCGGGAGCGGGGACCTACGAGCAGTACTTC | CASSTPGLAGAGTYEQYF
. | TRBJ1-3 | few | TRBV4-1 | TGCGCCAGCAGCCAAGATGGAGGGTTCTCTGGAAACACCATATATTTT | CASSQDGGFSGNTIYF
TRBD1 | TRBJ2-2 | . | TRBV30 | TGTGCCTGGACCCAATCACCCCACAGGGGGGATTACGGGCTGTTTTTT | CAWTQSPHRGDYGLFF
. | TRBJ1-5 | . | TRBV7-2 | TGTGCCAGCAGCCCGCAGGGCGCGGACCAGCCCCAGCATTTT | CASSPQGADQPQHF
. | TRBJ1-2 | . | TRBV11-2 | TGTGCCAGCAGCTTAGTTGGGCAGGGTGGGCCCCTAGGCTATGGCTACACCTTC | CASSLVGQGGPLGYGYTF
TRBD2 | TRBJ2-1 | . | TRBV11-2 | TGTGCCAGCAGCTTAGAGGCGGGAGGGCCGATTGAGCAGTTCTTC | CASSLEAGGPIEQFF
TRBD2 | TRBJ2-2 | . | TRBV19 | TGTGCCAGTCAACCGGGACTACCGCGGACCGGGGAGCTGTTTTTT | CASQPGLPRTGELFF
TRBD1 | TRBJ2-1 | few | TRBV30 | TGTGCCTGGAGTGTACAGGGGTACAATGAGCAGTTCTTC | CAWSVQGYNEQFF
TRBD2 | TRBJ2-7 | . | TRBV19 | TGTGCCAGTAGTAGGGAGCGGGGAGCCGAGCAGTACTTC | CASSRERGAEQYF
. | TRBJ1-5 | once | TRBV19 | TGTGCCAGTAGTATGATCGGGTCGAAAAATCAGCCCCAGCATTTT | CASSMIGSKNQPQHF
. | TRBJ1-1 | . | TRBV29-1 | TGCAGCGTTGCGTCGACGGGGGACACTGAAGCTTTCTTT | CSVASTGDTEAFF
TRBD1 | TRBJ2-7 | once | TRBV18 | TGTGCCAGCTCACCGGGACAGGGGGCAAACGAGCAGTACTTC | CASSPGQGANEQYF
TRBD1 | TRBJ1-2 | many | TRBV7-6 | TGTGCCAGCAGCTTAGAGGACAGGGGGGACTATGGCTACACCTTC | CASSLEDRGDYGYTF
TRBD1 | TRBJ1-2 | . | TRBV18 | TGTGCCAGCTCACCAGACAGGGCGGACAACTATGGCTACACCTTC | CASSPDRADNYGYTF
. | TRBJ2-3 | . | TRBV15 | TGTGCCACGTCCCGGGACACCAACACAGATACGCAGTATTTT | CATSRDTNTDTQYF
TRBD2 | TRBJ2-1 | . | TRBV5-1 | TGCGCCAGCAGCCCTCGACTAGCGGGGAGTGAGGATGAGCAGTTCTTC | CASSPRLAGSEDEQFF
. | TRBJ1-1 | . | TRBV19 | TGTGCCAGTAGTATCAGGCGCATGAACACTGAAGCTTTCTTT | CASSIRRMNTEAFF
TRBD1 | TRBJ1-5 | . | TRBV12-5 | TGTGCTAGTGGTTTGGGGACAGGGAATCAGCCCCAGCATTTT | CASGLGTGNQPQHF
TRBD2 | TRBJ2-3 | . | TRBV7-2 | TGTGCCAGCAGCTTCTATCGCGGGGGGCGCGGAGATACGCAGTATTTT | CASSFYRGGRGDTQYF
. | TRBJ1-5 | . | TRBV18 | TGTGCCAGCTCCCCGACCGATGCGGGCAATCAGCCCCAGCATTTT | CASSPTDAGNQPQHF
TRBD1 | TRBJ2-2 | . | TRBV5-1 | TGCGCCAGCAGCTTGGGTGGGACAGGGACTACAATCCCCGGGGAGCTGTTTTTT | CASSLGGTGTTIPGELFF
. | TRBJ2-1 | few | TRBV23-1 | TGCGCCAGCCAAAACCACATCCGGGACACTCGGGTCAATGAGCAGTTCTTC | CASQNHIRDTRVNEQFF
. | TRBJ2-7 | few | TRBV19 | TGTGCCAGTAGTAAAAGCCCGGGAATCCACGAGCAGTACTTC | CASSKSPGIHEQYF
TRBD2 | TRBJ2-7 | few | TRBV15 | TGTGCCACCAGCGTTGCGGGAGGGCCCTACGAGCAGTACTTC | CATSVAGGPYEQYF
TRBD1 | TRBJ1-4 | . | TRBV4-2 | TGTGCCAGCAGCCAAGTGGGACAGGTGAATGAAAAACTGTTTTTT | CASSQVGQVNEKLFF
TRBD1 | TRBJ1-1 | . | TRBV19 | TGTGCCAGTAGTCTTGGGGGGGACAGGGTTAACACTGAAGCTTTCTTT | CASSLGGDRVNTEAFF
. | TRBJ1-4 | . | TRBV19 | TGTGCCAGTAGTTTCTCCCGAAGCGAAAAACTGTTTTTT | CASSFSRSEKLFF
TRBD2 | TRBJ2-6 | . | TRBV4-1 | TGCGCCAGCAGCCAGGGACGGTTGACTAGCGGGCACTCTGGGGCCAACGTCCTGACTTTC | CASSQGRLTSGHSGANVLTF
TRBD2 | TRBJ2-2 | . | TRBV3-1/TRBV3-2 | TGTGCCAGCAGCCGCGGGGGGCTGTTTTTT | CASSRGGLFF